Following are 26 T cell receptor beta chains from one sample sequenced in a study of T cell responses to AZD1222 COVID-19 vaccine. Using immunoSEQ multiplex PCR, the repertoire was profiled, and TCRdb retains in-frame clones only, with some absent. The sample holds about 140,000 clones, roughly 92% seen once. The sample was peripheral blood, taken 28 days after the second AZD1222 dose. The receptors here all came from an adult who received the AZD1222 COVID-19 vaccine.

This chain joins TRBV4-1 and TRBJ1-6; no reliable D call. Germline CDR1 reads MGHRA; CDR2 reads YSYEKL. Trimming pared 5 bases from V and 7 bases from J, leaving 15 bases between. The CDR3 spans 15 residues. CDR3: CASSYRGEFNSPLHF. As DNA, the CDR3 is TGCGCCAGCAGCTATCGGGGAGAATTCAATTCACCCCTCCACTTT.

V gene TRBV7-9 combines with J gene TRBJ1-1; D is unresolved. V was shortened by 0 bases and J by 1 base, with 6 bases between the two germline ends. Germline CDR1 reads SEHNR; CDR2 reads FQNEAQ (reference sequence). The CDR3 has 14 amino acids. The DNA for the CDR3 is TGTGCCAGCAGCTTAGCCAACACGAACACTGAAGCTTTCTTT. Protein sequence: CASSLANTNTEAFF.

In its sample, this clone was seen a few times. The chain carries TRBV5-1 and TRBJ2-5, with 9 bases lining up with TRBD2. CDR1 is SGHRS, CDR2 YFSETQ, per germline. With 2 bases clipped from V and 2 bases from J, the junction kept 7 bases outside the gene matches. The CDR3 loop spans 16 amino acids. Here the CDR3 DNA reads TGCGCCAGCAGCTTCAGGCTAGCGGGGTTACAAGAGACCCAGTACTTC. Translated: CASSFRLAGLQETQYF.

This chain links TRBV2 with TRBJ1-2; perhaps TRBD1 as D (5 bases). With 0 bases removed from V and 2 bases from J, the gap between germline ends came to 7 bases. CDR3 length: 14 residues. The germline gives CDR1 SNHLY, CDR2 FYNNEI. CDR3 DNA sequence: TGTGCCAGCAGTGAAGCGAGACAGAACTATGGCTACACCTTC. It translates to CASSEARQNYGYTF.

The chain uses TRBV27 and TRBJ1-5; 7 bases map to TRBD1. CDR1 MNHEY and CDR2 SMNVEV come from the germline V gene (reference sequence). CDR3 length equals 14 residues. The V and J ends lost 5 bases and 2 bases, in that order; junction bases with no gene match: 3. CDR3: CASSRQGRNQPQHF. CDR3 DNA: TGTGCCAGCAGTAGACAGGGCCGCAATCAGCCCCAGCATTTT.

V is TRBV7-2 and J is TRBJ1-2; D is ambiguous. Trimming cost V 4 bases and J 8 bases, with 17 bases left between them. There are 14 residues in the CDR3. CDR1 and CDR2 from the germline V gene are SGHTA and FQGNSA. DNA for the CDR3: TGTGCCAGCAGCTACCGACTAATTTCTCGGGGCTACACCTTC. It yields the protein CASSYRLISRGYTF. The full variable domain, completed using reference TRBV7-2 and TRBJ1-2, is GAGVSQSPSNKVTEKGKDVELRCDPISGHTALYWYRQSLGQGLEFLIYFQGNSAPDKSGLPSDRFSAERTGGSVSTLTIQRTQQEDSAVYLCASSYRLISRGYTFGSGTRLTVV.

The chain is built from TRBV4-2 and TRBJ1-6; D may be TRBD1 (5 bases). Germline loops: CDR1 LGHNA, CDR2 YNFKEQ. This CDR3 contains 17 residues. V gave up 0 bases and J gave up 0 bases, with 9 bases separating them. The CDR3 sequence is CASSQDSDSSYNSPLHF. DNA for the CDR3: TGTGCCAGCAGCCAAGACTCCGACAGCTCCTATAATTCACCCCTCCACTTT.

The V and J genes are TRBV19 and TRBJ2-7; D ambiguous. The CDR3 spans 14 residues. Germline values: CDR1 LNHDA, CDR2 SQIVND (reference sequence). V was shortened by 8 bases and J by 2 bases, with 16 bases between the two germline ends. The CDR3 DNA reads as TGTGCCAGTCAGGCTGGACCTACACCCTACGAGCAGTACTTC. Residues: CASQAGPTPYEQYF.

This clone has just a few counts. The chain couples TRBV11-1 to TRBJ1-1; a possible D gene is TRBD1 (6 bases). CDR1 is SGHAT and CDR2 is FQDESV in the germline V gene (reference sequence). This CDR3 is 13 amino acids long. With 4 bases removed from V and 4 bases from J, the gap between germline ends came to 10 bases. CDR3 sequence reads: CASSWDILTEAFF. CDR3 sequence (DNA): TGTGCCAGCAGCTGGGACATCCTCACTGAAGCTTTCTTT.

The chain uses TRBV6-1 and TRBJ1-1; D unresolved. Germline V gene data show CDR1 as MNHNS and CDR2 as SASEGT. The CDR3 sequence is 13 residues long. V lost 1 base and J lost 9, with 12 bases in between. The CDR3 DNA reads TGTGCCAGCAGTGAAGGTCTCGGCCTGCAAGCTTTCTTT. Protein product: CASSEGLGLQAFF.

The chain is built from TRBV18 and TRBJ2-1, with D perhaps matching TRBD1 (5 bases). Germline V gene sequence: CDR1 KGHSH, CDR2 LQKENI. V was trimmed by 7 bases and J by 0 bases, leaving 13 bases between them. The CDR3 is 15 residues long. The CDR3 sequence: CASFVQESSYNEQFF. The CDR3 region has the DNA TGTGCCAGCTTTGTACAGGAGAGCTCCTACAATGAGCAGTTCTTC.

DNA for the CDR3: TGTGCCAGCAGTGAAGCTGTGGACAGACACTATGGCTACACCTTC. Protein: CASSEAVDRHYGYTF. The chain couples TRBV6-1 to TRBJ1-2, with TRBD1 as a possible D gene (6 bases). This CDR3 contains 15 residues. CDR1 is MNHNS, CDR2 SASEGT, per germline. V was trimmed by 0 bases and J by 3 bases, leaving 11 bases between them.

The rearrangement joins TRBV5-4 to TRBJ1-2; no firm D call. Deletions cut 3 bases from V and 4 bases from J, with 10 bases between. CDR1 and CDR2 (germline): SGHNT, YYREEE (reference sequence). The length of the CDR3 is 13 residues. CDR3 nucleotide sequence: TGTGCCAGCAGCTCAAACGAGGGCTATGGCTACACCTTC. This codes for CASSSNEGYGYTF.

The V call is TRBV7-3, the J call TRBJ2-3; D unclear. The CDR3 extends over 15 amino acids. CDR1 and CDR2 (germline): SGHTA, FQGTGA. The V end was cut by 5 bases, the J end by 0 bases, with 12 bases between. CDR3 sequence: CASSLGVTSTDTQYF. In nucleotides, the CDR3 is TGTGCCAGCAGCCTTGGGGTAACTAGCACAGATACGCAGTATTTT.

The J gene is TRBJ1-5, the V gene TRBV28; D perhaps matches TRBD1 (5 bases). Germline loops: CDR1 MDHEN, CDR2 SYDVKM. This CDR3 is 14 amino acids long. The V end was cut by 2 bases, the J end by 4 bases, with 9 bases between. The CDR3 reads CASSLTGGNQPQHF. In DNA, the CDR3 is TGTGCCAGCAGTTTAACGGGGGGAAATCAGCCCCAGCATTTT.

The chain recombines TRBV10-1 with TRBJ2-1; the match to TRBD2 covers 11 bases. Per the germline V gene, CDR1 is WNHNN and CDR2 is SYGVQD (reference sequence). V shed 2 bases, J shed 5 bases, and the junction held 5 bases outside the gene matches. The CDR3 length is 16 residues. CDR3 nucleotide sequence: TGCGCCAGCAGTGAGGCTAGCGGGGGGCCAGACAATGAGCAGTTCTTC. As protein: CASSEASGGPDNEQFF.

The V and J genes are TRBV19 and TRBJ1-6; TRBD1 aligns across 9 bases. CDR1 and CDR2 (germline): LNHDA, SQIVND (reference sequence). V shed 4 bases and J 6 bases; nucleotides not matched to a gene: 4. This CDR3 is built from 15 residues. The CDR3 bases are TGTGCCAGTAGTACCACAGGGGGCGTTAATTCACCCCTCCACTTT. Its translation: CASSTTGGVNSPLHF.

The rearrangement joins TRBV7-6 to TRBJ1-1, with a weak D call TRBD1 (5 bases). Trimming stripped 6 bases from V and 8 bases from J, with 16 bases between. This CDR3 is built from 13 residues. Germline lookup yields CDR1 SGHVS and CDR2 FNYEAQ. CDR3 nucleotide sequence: TGTGCCAGCAGTGGGGGACCAATGCGAGAAGCTTTCTTT. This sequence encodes CASSGGPMREAFF.

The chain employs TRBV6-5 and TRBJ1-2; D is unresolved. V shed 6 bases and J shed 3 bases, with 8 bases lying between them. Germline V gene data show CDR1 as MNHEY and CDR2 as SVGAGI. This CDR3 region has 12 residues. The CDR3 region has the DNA TGTGCCAGCAGGAGGGTCGACTATGGCTACACCTTC. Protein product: CASRRVDYGYTF.

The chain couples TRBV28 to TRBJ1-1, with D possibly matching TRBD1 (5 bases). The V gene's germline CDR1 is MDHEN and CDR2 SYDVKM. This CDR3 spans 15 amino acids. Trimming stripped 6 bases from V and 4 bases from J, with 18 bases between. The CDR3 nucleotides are TGTGCCAGCAGACAAAGGGGAGGGCGAGTCACTGAAGCTTTCTTT. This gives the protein CASRQRGGRVTEAFF.

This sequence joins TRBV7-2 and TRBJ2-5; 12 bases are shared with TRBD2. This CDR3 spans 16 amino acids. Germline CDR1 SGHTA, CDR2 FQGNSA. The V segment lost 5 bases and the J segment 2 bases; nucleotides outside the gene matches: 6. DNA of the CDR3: TGTGCCAGCAGCCTGGGACTAGCGGGCGTTCAAGAGACCCAGTACTTC. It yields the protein CASSLGLAGVQETQYF.

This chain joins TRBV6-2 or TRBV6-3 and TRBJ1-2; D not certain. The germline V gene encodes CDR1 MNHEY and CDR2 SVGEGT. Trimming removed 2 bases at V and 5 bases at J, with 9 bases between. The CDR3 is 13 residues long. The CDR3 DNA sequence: TGTGCCAGCAGTTACGAAATCCGATATGGCTACACCTTC. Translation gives CASSYEIRYGYTF.

CDR3 protein: CASSQPELNTEAFF. The CDR3 DNA reads as TGCGCCAGCAGTCAACCGGAGTTGAACACTGAAGCTTTCTTT. The chain links TRBV23-1 to TRBJ1-1; D gene uncertain. TRBV23-1 is placed among ORFs of uncertain function. This CDR3 contains 14 residues. V lost 2 bases to trimming and J lost 0 bases, with 7 bases between them.

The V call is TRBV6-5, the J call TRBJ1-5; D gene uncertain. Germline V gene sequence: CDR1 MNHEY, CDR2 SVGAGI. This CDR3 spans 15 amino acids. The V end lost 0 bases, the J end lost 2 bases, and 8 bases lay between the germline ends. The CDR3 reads CASSYSGGGNQPQHF. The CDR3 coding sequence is TGTGCCAGCAGTTACTCGGGTGGGGGCAATCAGCCCCAGCATTTT.

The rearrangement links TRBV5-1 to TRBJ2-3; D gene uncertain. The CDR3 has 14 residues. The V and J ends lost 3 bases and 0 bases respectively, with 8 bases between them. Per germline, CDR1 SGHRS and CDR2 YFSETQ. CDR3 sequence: CASSSTASTDTQYF. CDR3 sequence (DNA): TGCGCCAGCAGCTCCACTGCTAGCACAGATACGCAGTATTTT. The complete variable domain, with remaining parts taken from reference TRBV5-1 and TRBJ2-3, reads KAGVTQTPRYLIKTRGQQVTLSCSPISGHRSVSWYQQTPGQGLQFLFEYFSETQRNKGNFPGRFSGRQFSNSRSEMNVSTLELGDSALYLCASSSTASTDTQYFGPGTRLTVL.

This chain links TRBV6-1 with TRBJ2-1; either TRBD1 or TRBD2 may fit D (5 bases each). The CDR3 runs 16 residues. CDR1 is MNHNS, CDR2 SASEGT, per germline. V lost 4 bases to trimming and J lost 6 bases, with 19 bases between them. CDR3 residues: CASSARRDLRGNEQFF. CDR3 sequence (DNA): TGTGCCAGCAGTGCCCGACGGGACCTCCGAGGCAATGAGCAGTTCTTC.